Each of the 18 T cell receptor beta chains below was sequenced from the same sample in a study of cytomegalovirus exposure and HLA in healthy donors. PCR employed 60 Vbeta and 13 Jbeta primers. Assay: immunoSEQ multiplex PCR; the TCRdb copy retains only in-frame clones and omits some. The sample gives some 200,000 clones, about 80% of which show up once; 0.63% is in the top ten. Sequencing was done on a sample of PBMCs. The receptors were gathered from a man younger than 30 in good health and CMV-seronegative.

This chain joins TRBV5-3 and TRBJ2-7; 12 nucleotides agree with TRBD2. TRBV5-3 is known as an ORF, though its function is uncertain. The J segment lost 2 bases and the V segment lost 1 base, leaving 4 bases of the junction unmatched. There are 16 residues in the CDR3. The CDR3 loop is CARSLFLAGGPYEQYF. CDR3 sequence (DNA): TGTGCCAGAAGCTTGTTTCTAGCGGGAGGGCCCTACGAGCAGTACTTC.

This clone was detected a few times. This sequence joins TRBV7-9 and TRBJ1-2; D gene ambiguous. The CDR3 is 15 residues long. CDR1 and CDR2 from the germline V gene are SEHNR and FQNEAQ (reference sequence). V lost 5 bases and J 5 bases, leaving 18 bases between the germline ends. This CDR3 is CASSPKVRVSYGYTF. The CDR3 DNA sequence: TGTGCCAGCAGCCCCAAAGTCCGGGTTTCATATGGCTACACCTTC.

The genes are TRBV11-2 and TRBJ2-4; D is uncertain. Per germline, CDR1 SGHAT and CDR2 FQNNGV. The V end lost 4 bases, the J end lost 3 bases, and 10 bases lay between the germline ends. CDR3 length: 14 residues. In DNA form, the CDR3 reads TGTGCCAGCAGCTCTACAGCCTACAAAAACATTCAGTACTTC. Its protein product is CASSSTAYKNIQYF. The full variable domain, in which reference TRBV11-2 and TRBJ2-4 provide the parts outside the CDR3, is EAGVAQSPRYKIIEKRQSVAFWCNPISGHATLYWYQQILGQGPKLLIQFQNNGVVDDSQLPKDRFSAERLKGVDSTLKIQPAKLEDSAVYLCASSSTAYKNIQYFGAGTRLSVL.

This clone has just one count. The chain has TRBV6-1 and TRBJ2-7; D remains unclear. This CDR3 spans 11 amino acids. The germline V gene has CDR1 MNHNS and CDR2 SASEGT. The ends were cut back, 2 bases at V and 6 bases at J, with 5 bases in the middle. The CDR3 is CASSENGEQYF. In nucleotides, the CDR3 is TGTGCCAGCAGTGAAAACGGCGAGCAGTACTTC.

The chain employs TRBV7-9 and TRBJ2-1, with TRBD2 as a possible D gene (6 bases). The germline gives CDR1 SEHNR, CDR2 FQNEAQ (reference sequence). The CDR3 runs 18 residues. Trimming left V 0 bases short and J 7 bases short, with 22 bases between. CDR3 in DNA: TGTGCCAGCAGCTTAGCCCCGCCCGGGACTTTAAGAGGGAATGAGCAGTTCTTC. Its translation: CASSLAPPGTLRGNEQFF.

V and J are TRBV6-5 and TRBJ2-3; D may be TRBD2 (6 bases). The ends were cut back, 3 bases at V and 6 bases at J, with 13 bases in the middle. Per the germline V gene, CDR1 is MNHEY and CDR2 is SVGAGI. This CDR3 spans 14 amino acids. CDR3 in DNA: TGTGCCAGCAGTTATGGGGCAGGGAGGGATACGCAGTATTTT. Encoded protein: CASSYGAGRDTQYF.

The CDR3 nucleotides read TGTGCCACCAGCAGCGACCTGGGGGGGCGCGATTATGGCTACACCTTC. Amino acids: CATSSDLGGRDYGYTF. The gene calls are TRBV15 and TRBJ1-2; D perhaps matches TRBD1 (6 bases). The CDR3 runs to 16 residues. The germline V gene has CDR1 LNHNV and CDR2 YYDKDF (reference sequence). V was cut by 3 bases and J by 5 bases, with 19 bases left in between.

This clone has a handful of counts. This sequence joins TRBV7-8 and TRBJ1-1, with a tentative D call TRBD1 (6 bases). Germline assignment: CDR1 SGHVS and CDR2 FQNEAQ. The V gene lost 1 base and the J gene lost 1 base, with 19 bases spanning the gap. This CDR3 is built from 18 residues. CDR3 amino acids: CASSLVWGTKLSNTEAFF. CDR3 nucleotides: TGTGCCAGCAGCTTAGTATGGGGGACAAAACTCTCGAACACTGAAGCTTTCTTT. Full variable domain (rest looked up from reference TRBV7-8 and TRBJ1-1): GAGVSQSPRYKVAKRGQDVALRCDPISGHVSLFWYQQALGQGPEFLTYFQNEAQLDKSGLPSDRFFAERPEGSVSTLKIQRTQQEDSAVYLCASSLVWGTKLSNTEAFFGQGTRLTVV.

CDR3 in amino acids: CASKQGIIDTQYF. The DNA of the CDR3 is TGTGCCAGCAAGCAGGGGATAATAGATACGCAGTATTTT. This chain joins TRBV2 and TRBJ2-3; maybe TRBD1 (6 bases). Germline V gene sequence: CDR1 SNHLY, CDR2 FYNNEI. This CDR3 is built from 13 residues. V was pared by 7 bases and J by 5 bases, with 13 bases between. Full variable domain (outside the CDR3, taken from reference TRBV2 and TRBJ2-3): EPEVTQTPSHQVTQMGQEVILRCVPISNHLYFYWYRQILGQKVEFLVSFYNNEISEKSEIFDDQFSVERPDGSNFTLKIRSTKLEDSAMYFCASKQGIIDTQYFGPGTRLTVL.

V is TRBV7-9 and J is TRBJ2-7, with D tentatively TRBD1 (5 bases). The germline CDR1 and CDR2 sequences are SEHNR and FQNEAQ (reference sequence). V shed 4 bases and J shed 4 bases, with 14 bases lying between them. The CDR3 loop spans 14 amino acids. The CDR3 sequence is CASSSDRQSYEQYF. CDR3 nucleotide sequence: TGTGCCAGCAGCTCCGACCGACAGTCGTACGAGCAGTACTTC.

This clone was seen a few times. As DNA, the CDR3 is TGTGCCAGCACCCCGGGGGGGCCGGGAGGGTCCTACAATGAGCAGTTCTTC. This translates into CASTPGGPGGSYNEQFF. The chain carries TRBV28 and TRBJ2-1, with 8 bases aligning to TRBD2. CDR1 and CDR2 from the germline V gene are MDHEN and SYDVKM. CDR3 length: 17 residues. The V gene end was trimmed by 7 bases and the J gene end by 1 base; junction bases not matched to a gene: 12.

This chain connects TRBV30 to TRBJ1-2; TRBD1 matches 12 bases. Germline V gene sequence: CDR1 GTSNPN, CDR2 SVGIG (reference sequence). The CDR3 has 15 residues. V trimming: 0 bases; J trimming: 8 bases; junction bases outside the gene matches: 7. CDR3 nucleotide sequence: TGTGCCTGGAGTGTACCGGGACAGGGGGCAAGGGGCTACACCTTC. Its protein is CAWSVPGQGARGYTF.

The gene calls are TRBV21-1 and TRBJ2-2; whether TRBD2, the table's D call, matches the DNA was not checked. TRBV21-1 is annotated as a pseudogene. The CDR3 has 14 residues. The CDR3 nucleotides read TGTGCCAGCAGGGCGGAGCGGAACACCGGGGAGCTGTTTTTT. Translating it yields CASRAERNTGELFF.

The chain employs TRBV2 and TRBJ1-2, with D possibly TRBD1 on 6 matching bases. The germline V and J ends were trimmed by 2 bases and 4 bases, with 11 bases remaining between them. The CDR3 spans 14 residues. Germline lookup yields CDR1 SNHLY and CDR2 FYNNEI. As DNA, the CDR3 is TGTGCCAGCAGTGAATTGGGGGCACTCTATGGCTACACCTTC. This translates into CASSELGALYGYTF.

The V call is TRBV19, the J call TRBJ2-1; D unresolved. Trimming took 5 bases from V and 0 from J, leaving 14 bases between them. The CDR3 sequence is 16 residues long. Germline V lookup: CDR1 LNHDA, CDR2 SQIVND (reference sequence). The DNA of the CDR3 is TGTGCCAGTAGTGCTCTCATTCCGAGCTCCTACAATGAGCAGTTCTTC. It specifies CASSALIPSSYNEQFF.

This rearrangement joins TRBV2 to TRBJ2-3; D is uncertain. Per germline, CDR1 SNHLY and CDR2 FYNNEI. Trimming left V 6 bases short and J 3 bases short, with 13 bases between. The CDR3 has 14 amino acids. Here the CDR3 DNA reads TGTGCCAGCAGCCTCTCTAGAGTTACAGATACGCAGTATTTT. It translates to CASSLSRVTDTQYF. Full variable domain (missing parts from reference TRBV2 and TRBJ2-3): EPEVTQTPSHQVTQMGQEVILRCVPISNHLYFYWYRQILGQKVEFLVSFYNNEISEKSEIFDDQFSVERPDGSNFTLKIRSTKLEDSAMYFCASSLSRVTDTQYFGPGTRLTVL.

This clone was detected only a few times. The chain links TRBV5-4 to TRBJ1-2; D ambiguous. Trimming took off 1 base at V and 0 bases at J, with 4 bases between the two ends. This CDR3 is 13 amino acids long. The germline V gene has CDR1 SGHNT and CDR2 YYREEE (reference sequence). The CDR3 reads CASSLTANYGYTF. The CDR3 nucleotides are TGTGCCAGCAGCTTGACAGCTAACTATGGCTACACCTTC.

This sequence joins TRBV29-1 and TRBJ2-7, with D perhaps TRBD1 (6 bases). The CDR3 is made up of 12 amino acids. Germline V CDR1 and CDR2: SQVTM, ANQGSEA. Trimming removed 5 bases at V and 2 bases at J, with 10 bases between. CDR3 loop: CSVKQGTYEQYF. The DNA of the CDR3 is TGCAGCGTTAAACAGGGTACCTACGAGCAGTACTTC.